Below are 15 T cell receptor beta chains sequenced from a single sample in a study of blood T cell repertoires in COVID-19 (dated by TCRdb to about 2020). Libraries were constructed by the immunoSEQ multiplex PCR assay. This immuneACCESS table, as held by TCRdb, lists in-frame sequences with V and J called but not all clones. Of the missing ones, under half trace to an unresolved V gene in checked studies; the others have no known cause. The sample contains about 180,000 clones, about 81% of them found a single time. In total, the top ten clones hold 12% of the sample. Material: peripheral blood. These receptors all come from a woman older than 75 with COVID-19, enrolled during active disease.

The chain has TRBV5-1 and TRBJ1-1; unclear D gene. The CDR3 runs to 14 residues. Germline V gives CDR1 SGHRS, CDR2 YFSETQ. Trimming left V 0 bases short and J 6 bases short, with 12 bases between. DNA for the CDR3: TGCGCCAGCAGCTTGGGGCCCCAAAACGCTGAAGCTTTCTTT. As protein: CASSLGPQNAEAFF.

In DNA form, the CDR3 reads TGTGCCAGCAGCACCGGGACTAGCGTCGACGAGCAGTACTTC. Its protein is CASSTGTSVDEQYF. The chain has TRBV6-5 and TRBJ2-7, with 10 bases matching TRBD2. Losses at the gene ends were 6 bases for V and 5 bases for J; bases not matched to a gene: 7. The CDR3 has 14 residues. Germline V gives CDR1 MNHEY, CDR2 SVGAGI.

The chain combines TRBV7-9 with TRBJ1-2; D may be TRBD1 (5 bases). The ends were cut back, 2 bases at V and 8 bases at J, with 9 bases in the middle. The CDR3 runs to 12 residues. The germline CDR1 and CDR2 sequences are SEHNR and FQNEAQ (reference sequence). In nucleotides, the CDR3 is TGTGCCAGCAGCTTACCGCAGGGCGGCTACACCTTC. It encodes CASSLPQGGYTF.

The chain carries TRBV4-2 and TRBJ1-4; D is possibly TRBD1 (6 bases). The V end lost 1 base, the J end lost 0 bases, and 15 bases lay between the germline ends. Looked up from germline, CDR1 is LGHNA and CDR2 is YNFKEQ. The CDR3 has 18 amino acids. The CDR3 protein is CASSQAARPGATNEKLFF. As DNA, the CDR3 is TGTGCCAGCAGCCAAGCAGCCCGACCAGGGGCAACTAATGAAAAACTGTTTTTT.

This chain joins TRBV19 and TRBJ2-7; 7 nucleotides line up with TRBD1. The germline V gene encodes CDR1 LNHDA and CDR2 SQIVND (reference sequence). This CDR3 spans 14 amino acids. V lost 4 bases and J lost 3; bases outside the gene matches: 6. The CDR3 protein is CASSTARGNYEQYF. DNA of the CDR3: TGTGCCAGTAGTACCGCCAGGGGGAACTACGAGCAGTACTTC.

This clone has only a few counts. The CDR3 region has the DNA TGTGCCAGCAGCTTAAGGACATGGACTAAGGAGCAGTACTTC. Protein: CASSLRTWTKEQYF. The chain joins TRBV11-3 to TRBJ2-7; D is perhaps TRBD2 (6 bases). Germline V lookup: CDR1 SGHNT, CDR2 YENEEA. The CDR3 is 14 amino acids. V was clipped by 2 bases and J by 7 bases, with 15 bases between them.

This chain connects TRBV11-3 to TRBJ2-1; TRBD2 agrees at 10 bases. The trim removed 3 bases at V and 1 base at J, leaving 6 bases unmatched. CDR3 size: 17 residues. CDR1 and CDR2 (germline): SGHNT, YENEEA. The CDR3 DNA reads TGTGCCAGCAGCTTCTACGGACTAGCGGTTTCCTACAATGAGCAGTTCTTC. Encoded protein: CASSFYGLAVSYNEQFF.

The V and J genes are TRBV10-3 and TRBJ2-3, with 8 nucleotides matching TRBD2. This CDR3 is built from 15 residues. The germline V gene has CDR1 ENHRY and CDR2 SYGVKD. After removal of 8 bases from V and 6 bases from J, the junction contained 13 bases not matched to a gene. CDR3 protein: CAISVSGGAGDTQYF. The CDR3 DNA is TGTGCCATCTCCGTTTCGGGGGGGGCTGGTGATACGCAGTATTTT.

This chain uses TRBV7-2 with TRBJ1-2; D unresolved. The CDR3 totals 14 residues. CDR1 and CDR2 from the germline V gene are SGHTA and FQGNSA. Trimming pared 5 bases from V and 7 bases from J, leaving 17 bases between. The CDR3 loop reads CASSPAPGLLGYTF. The CDR3 nucleotides are TGTGCCAGCAGCCCTGCCCCCGGGTTACTTGGCTACACCTTC.

This clone was observed a handful of times. The CDR3 is CASSLPRLAGGYNEQFF. CDR3 bases: TGTGCCAGCAGTCTCCCTCGACTAGCGGGAGGATACAATGAGCAGTTCTTC. V gene TRBV28 combines with J gene TRBJ2-1; 13 bases are shared with TRBD2. The CDR3 consists of 17 residues. The ends lost 5 bases at V and 4 bases at J; junction bases unmatched: 8. Germline V gene lookup returns CDR1 MDHEN and CDR2 SYDVKM.

V and J are TRBV2 and TRBJ2-5; 10 bases fit TRBD2. CDR1 is SNHLY, CDR2 FYNNEI, per germline. V lost 1 base and J lost 7; bases outside the gene matches: 3. CDR3 size: 14 residues. CDR3: CASSEGASGRTQYF. The CDR3, as DNA: TGTGCCAGCAGTGAAGGGGCTAGCGGGAGGACCCAGTACTTC.

The rearrangement uses TRBV10-3 and TRBJ1-6, with 9 bases that match TRBD1. CDR1 ENHRY and CDR2 SYGVKD come from the germline V gene. This CDR3 is built from 13 residues. V shed 11 bases, J shed 8 bases, and the junction held 7 bases outside the gene matches. The CDR3: CAARQGVDSPLHF. CDR3 bases: TGTGCCGCCCGACAGGGGGTGGATTCACCCCTCCACTTT.

This clone was seen a handful of times. The chain carries TRBV9 and TRBJ1-6, with 8 bases aligning to TRBD1. Trimming took 4 bases from V and 11 from J; bases not matched to a gene: 11. Germline CDR1 reads SGDLS; CDR2 reads YYNGEE. This CDR3 is 15 amino acids long. CDR3 sequence (DNA): TGTGCCAGCAGCACGTGGACAGGGCGGGGAGCACCCCTCCACTTT. Encoded protein: CASSTWTGRGAPLHF.

The CDR3 sequence is CASSLWYGDTQYF. As DNA, the CDR3 is TGTGCCAGCAGTTTATGGTACGGGGATACGCAGTATTTT. The rearrangement joins TRBV27 to TRBJ2-3; D remains unclear. With 1 base removed from V and 6 bases from J, the gap between germline ends came to 8 bases. The CDR3 is made up of 13 amino acids. CDR1 is MNHEY, CDR2 SMNVEV, per germline (reference sequence).

V usage is TRBV2 and J usage is TRBJ2-3; TRBD1 matches at 7 bases. This CDR3 contains 15 residues. With V trimmed by 4 bases and J by 2 bases, 6 bases remained unmatched. In germline, CDR1 is SNHLY, CDR2 FYNNEI. DNA of the CDR3: TGTGCCAGCAGTGTTAGGGGACAGAACACAGATACGCAGTATTTT. Protein product: CASSVRGQNTDTQYF.